This T cell receptor (beta chain) came from a study of T cells in Graves' hyperthyroidism and ophthalmopathy (dated by TCRdb to the late 2010s). Turning to the overall study: Peripheral blood samples were taken at initial diagnosis, before any treatment was given. TCR V-J signatures able to tell the groups apart were searched for in a discovery cohort of around 95 patients, of whom over 40 had Graves' ophthalmopathy and around 56 had stable Graves' hyperthyroidism. Prospective prediction of ophthalmopathy was tested in an independent validation cohort of 18 to 20 hyperthyroidism patients and approximately 17 patients who later progressed to ophthalmopathy. The 85 to 100 discovery patients were divided at random into training and test sets in a 7:3 ratio. In addition, the study compared T-cell repertoires in thyroid tissue and in blood from over 5 Graves' hyperthyroidism patients. Following sampling, methimazole starting at 30 mg daily was given to hyperthyroidism patients, and high-dose intravenous methylprednisolone was given to ophthalmopathy patients. According to the paper, TCR Vbeta CDR3 sequencing was carried out on 135 peripheral blood samples, which came from about 45 ophthalmopathy, around 74 hyperthyroidism and some 17 progressor patients. What the authors observed across the whole study: Most expanded thyroid clonotypes (frequency above 0.001) were also detected in blood, suggesting blood repertoires may reflect thyroid immune responses. Sample size was not statistically predetermined, and blinding of investigators to group allocation was not performed. A 13 V-J signature model separated ophthalmopathy from stable hyperthyroidism, with roughly 88% sensitivity and roughly 84% specificity in cross-validation and 80%/75% in testing. In validation, the model predicted progression to ophthalmopathy a median of 6.5 months before onset, with roughly 68% sensitivity and roughly 72% specificity.

The TCR beta CDR3 regions were amplified from the RNA transcripts. For the first round of RT-PCR on the TCR CDR3, the HTBI primer set was used together with the Qiagen OneStep RT-PCR kit. Libraries were constructed in a second round of multiplex PCR, after which size selection and purification were carried out. Paired-end sequencing of the libraries was performed with 100 bp reads on an Illumina HiSeq2000. Concerning the study's data processing: SOAPnuke was used to process the raw data, removing reads that contained adapters or uncalled bases, had a mean Phred below 15, or lacked an exact match to the constant primer or identifier. COPE v1.2.5 was used to merge the high-quality paired reads, and each unique nucleotide sequence was defined as a clonotype. MiTCR v1.1 was used to align the clonotypes against IMGT TRBV, TRBD and TRBJ reference segments. Analysis was restricted to V-J combinations with a frequency above 0.0001, which covered over 98% of repertoires. A TCS score was defined as the ratio of F50 (clonal expansion) to E x V (chaos), with BLOSUM62-based TCRdist applied between CDR3 peptides within each V-J. Welch's t-statistics and random forest reduced 500 to 650 V-J features to 13, which were used in a naive Bayes classifier (R e1071). TCRdb cleaned the public reads at Q25 with fastp, built clones with MiXCR and kept in-frame beta chains. Identical CDR3 protein sequences are pooled into one entry, listed with their most common genes and DNA. TCRdb, rather than the study authors, made the V and J calls. This sample holds about 380,000 distinct CDR3 sequences; roughly 20% were observed only once. In total, the top ten clones hold 35% to 50% of the sample.

The CDR3 contains 15 residues, cysteine and phenylalanine counted. The CDR3 DNA has 45 bases and is translated from base 1. V is cut back by 6 bases and J by 5 bases, with 13 bases in the junction unmatched. CDR1 DFQATT and CDR2 SNEGSKA are derived from the germline V gene (reference sequence). This clonotype was found many times. Its antigen is unknown. No clone much larger than this one lies a single base away; base qualities are absent. Ophthalmopathy patients had moderately to severely active disease, Clinical Activity Score of at least 3, NOSPECS grade of at least 4, and duration under 3 months. The study excluded patients with uncontrolled infections, other autoimmune diseases, pregnancy or lactation. Diagnoses were based on clinical symptoms, serum thyroxine and TRAb, thyroid ultrasound and orbital computed tomography. PBMCs were separated from roughly 9.3 ml of fresh peripheral blood using Ficoll-Paque density gradient centrifugation. Total RNA was extracted with Trizol reagent, and quality was checked on an Agilent 2100 Bioanalyzer.

This receptor chain uses TRBV20-1 and TRBJ2-5; 9 nucleotides in the junction match TRBD2. The sample consisted of blood. The TCR comes from a man younger than 30 with Graves' ophthalmopathy. CDR3 loop: CSAQPGVAGVETQYF. The sequenced DNA is TGCAGTGCCCAGCCGGGAGTAGCGGGGGTTGAGACCCAGTACTTC.